These T cell receptor beta chains were read from a single sample in a study of blood T cell repertoires in COVID-19. Using immunoSEQ multiplex PCR, the repertoire was profiled, and TCRdb retains in-frame clones only, with some absent. The table records about 44,000 clones, approximately 86% of them present only once. The sequenced material came from peripheral blood. These receptors all stem from a woman between 65 and 79 years old with acute or convalescent COVID-19. Each CDR3 is given with its conserved first and last residue. The order of the fields is V gene, J gene, D gene, clone size, CDR3 protein, CDR3 DNA. D genes are given only for firm matches. Expanded clones are given a class, and other clones once, few, many or no size at all.

>TRBV19|TRBJ2-1|TRBD1|-
CASSARTGGVNEQFF
TGTGCCAGTAGTGCGCGGACAGGGGGCGTCAATGAGCAGTTCTTC
>TRBV27|TRBJ2-7|TRBD2|-
CASSKTRLADSEQYF
TGTGCCAGCAGCAAAACTCGACTAGCGGACAGCGAGCAGTACTTC
>TRBV14|TRBJ2-1|TRBD1|few
CASSLFSSGTGLNEQFF
TGTGCCAGCAGCCTTTTCTCATCCGGGACAGGCCTAAATGAGCAGTTCTTC
>TRBV20-1|TRBJ2-7|-|-
CSASGDLLPSRNYEQYF
TGCAGTGCTAGTGGGGACTTACTACCCTCCCGGAACTACGAGCAGTACTTC
>TRBV6-1|TRBJ2-2|TRBD2|-
CASSELAGGAGELFF
TGTGCCAGCAGTGAACTAGCGGGAGGGGCCGGGGAGCTGTTTTTT
>TRBV7-9|TRBJ2-3|TRBD2|once
CASSSRRAGEIDTQYF
TGTGCCAGCAGCTCCCGTCGTGCGGGAGAGATAGATACGCAGTATTTT
>TRBV29-1|TRBJ2-6|-|-
CSVERYSGANVLTF
TGCAGCGTTGAGAGGTACTCTGGGGCCAACGTCCTGACTTTC
>TRBV6-1|TRBJ2-7|-|-
CASSDLGYEQYF
TGTGCCAGCTCAGACTTGGGCTACGAGCAGTACTTC
>TRBV9|TRBJ2-1|-|-
CASSVADLGDNEQFF
TGTGCCAGCAGCGTAGCGGACCTCGGGGACAATGAGCAGTTCTTC
>TRBV9|TRBJ2-1|TRBD2|-
CASRIIAGVDNEQFF
TGTGCCAGCAGAATCATAGCGGGAGTGGACAATGAGCAGTTCTTC
>TRBV6-1|TRBJ1-2|-|-
CASSEVATASNYGYTF
TGTGCCAGCAGTGAAGTGGCCACCGCCTCTAACTATGGCTACACCTTC
>TRBV7-6|TRBJ1-4|TRBD1|few
CASSRGTGRLFF
TGTGCCAGCAGCCGAGGGACAGGGAGACTGTTTTTT
>TRBV5-1|TRBJ2-7|-|-
CASSRGRGSSYEQYF
TGCGCCAGCTCCCGAGGTCGCGGAAGCTCCTACGAGCAGTACTTC
>TRBV28|TRBJ1-1|-|-
CASSYGHLNTEAFF
TGTGCCAGCAGTTACGGACATCTTAACACTGAAGCTTTCTTT
>TRBV3-1/TRBV3-2|TRBJ2-7|TRBD2|-
CASSETIAGGREQYF
TGTGCCAGCAGCGAAACCATAGCGGGAGGGCGAGAGCAGTACTTC
>TRBV5-4|TRBJ2-5|-|-
CASTPEAGRSETQYF
TGTGCCAGCACCCCCGAAGCTGGGAGGTCAGAGACCCAGTACTTC
>TRBV27|TRBJ2-1|TRBD2|-
CASSFAVTSGSNNEQFF
TGTGCCAGCAGTTTCGCGGTGACTAGCGGTAGTAACAATGAGCAGTTCTTC
>TRBV6-6|TRBJ2-7|TRBD2|-
CASSYQRGSYEQYF
TGTGCCAGCAGTTACCAGCGGGGTTCCTACGAGCAGTACTTC
>TRBV19|TRBJ1-5|TRBD1|few
CASSVYSPRRDRGEGQPQHF
TGTGCCAGTAGTGTCTATTCTCCTCGTCGGGACAGGGGTGAAGGTCAGCCCCAGCATTTT
>TRBV5-1|TRBJ1-4|TRBD1|-
CASSSQTGSEEKLFF
TGCGCCAGCAGCTCCCAGACAGGGTCGGAAGAAAAACTGTTTTTT
>TRBV5-4|TRBJ1-4|-|-
CASSQGRQGRDEKLFF
TGTGCCAGCAGCCAAGGACGGCAGGGGAGGGATGAAAAACTGTTTTTT
>TRBV5-5|TRBJ1-1|-|-
CASSLSGQSTEAFF
TGTGCCAGCAGCTTGTCTGGACAGTCGACTGAAGCTTTCTTT
>TRBV9|TRBJ1-4|TRBD1|-
CASSDGDRRDEKLFF
TGTGCCAGCAGCGATGGGGACAGGCGGGATGAAAAACTGTTTTTT
>TRBV6-6|TRBJ2-7|TRBD1|once
CASRSGTGGDYEQYF
TGTGCCAGCAGATCCGGGACAGGGGGCGATTACGAGCAGTACTTC
>TRBV28|TRBJ1-5|-|-
CASSFVLNQPQHF
TGTGCCAGCAGTTTTGTCCTCAATCAGCCCCAGCATTTT
>TRBV28|TRBJ2-7|TRBD2|-
CASSSGPQALRGAYEQYF
TGTGCCAGCAGTTCCGGCCCCCAAGCTTTGCGGGGGGCCTACGAGCAGTACTTC
>TRBV6-4|TRBJ1-5|-|-
CASPRVMAQHF
TGTGCCAGCCCCAGGGTAATGGCCCAGCATTTT
>TRBV11-2|TRBJ1-2|-|-
CASSLDGSGYTF
TGTGCCAGCAGCTTAGACGGGAGTGGCTACACCTTC
>TRBV12-5|TRBJ2-5|-|-
CASGDSGAETQYF
TGTGCTAGTGGTGACTCAGGGGCGGAGACCCAGTACTTC
>TRBV19|TRBJ1-2|-|-
CASSMGRESGYGYTF
TGTGCCAGTAGTATGGGGAGGGAGTCGGGCTATGGCTACACCTTC
>TRBV19|TRBJ2-7|TRBD2|-
CASKQTGTSGTYEQYF
TGTGCCAGTAAGCAGACCGGGACTAGCGGTACCTACGAGCAGTACTTC
>TRBV6-5|TRBJ2-2|TRBD1|few
CASRNRGNTGELFF
TGTGCCAGCAGGAACAGGGGAAACACCGGGGAGCTGTTTTTT
>TRBV7-2|TRBJ2-7|TRBD2|few
CASSFTRTSGSDEQYF
TGTGCCAGCAGCTTTACTCGGACTAGCGGGAGCGACGAGCAGTACTTC
>TRBV29-1|TRBJ2-1|-|-
CSVGRGGSYNEQFF
TGCAGCGTGGGAAGGGGGGGTTCCTACAATGAGCAGTTCTTC
>TRBV27|TRBJ2-7|-|-
CASSRFGPLAYEQYF
TGTGCCAGCAGCCGGTTTGGCCCGCTAGCCTACGAGCAGTACTTC
>TRBV5-3|TRBJ1-1|-|-
CARSPHEGNTEAFF
TGTGCCAGAAGCCCGCATGAGGGGAACACTGAAGCTTTCTTT
>TRBV5-1|TRBJ1-1|-|-
CASSLGSPEAFF
TGCGCCAGCAGCTTGGGGAGCCCTGAAGCTTTCTTT
>TRBV18|TRBJ2-3|-|-
CASSPPTSVSTDTQYF
TGTGCCAGCTCACCACCGACCAGCGTTAGCACAGATACGCAGTATTTT
>TRBV5-1|TRBJ2-3|TRBD2|-
CASSSGTSGRTDTQYF
TGCGCCAGCAGCTCCGGGACTAGCGGGAGAACAGATACGCAGTATTTT
>TRBV4-2|TRBJ2-1|TRBD2|few
CASSQRLANEQFF
TGTGCCAGCAGCCAACGACTAGCGAATGAGCAGTTCTTC
>TRBV18|TRBJ2-7|TRBD2|few
CASSRNVRTSGYEQYF
TGTGCCAGCTCTCGTAATGTCCGGACTAGCGGATACGAGCAGTACTTC
>TRBV3-1/TRBV3-2|TRBJ1-1|TRBD1|-
CASSRGQVNTEAFF
TGTGCCAGCAGTCGGGGACAGGTCAACACTGAAGCTTTCTTT
>TRBV5-4|TRBJ2-7|TRBD2|-
CASSLGGSRREQYF
TGTGCCAGCAGCTTGGGCGGGAGTAGAAGGGAGCAGTACTTC
>TRBV14|TRBJ2-5|-|-
CASSLQPGGTQYF
TGTGCCAGCAGCCTCCAGCCCGGGGGGACCCAGTACTTC
>TRBV2|TRBJ2-7|TRBD1|-
CASNHPGQTYEQYF
TGTGCCAGCAACCACCCGGGACAGACCTACGAGCAGTACTTC
>TRBV5-1|TRBJ2-7|TRBD2|-
CASSPGLADYEQYF
TGCGCCAGCAGCCCGGGACTAGCGGACTACGAGCAGTACTTC
>TRBV28|TRBJ2-4|TRBD1|-
CASRGTARAKNIQYF
TGTGCCAGCAGGGGGACAGCAAGGGCCAAAAACATTCAGTACTTC
>TRBV7-7|TRBJ1-5|-|-
CASSLARGGSRGNQPQHF
TGTGCTAGCAGCTTAGCGCGGGGCGGCAGTCGAGGCAATCAGCCCCAGCATTTT
>TRBV19|TRBJ1-1|-|-
CATTDSYTEAFF
TGTGCCACCACGGACAGTTACACTGAAGCTTTCTTT
>TRBV27|TRBJ2-2|TRBD2|-
CASSFISGGARAGELFF
TGTGCCAGCAGTTTTATCTCGGGGGGGGCCCGGGCCGGGGAGCTGTTTTTT
>TRBV27|TRBJ1-2|-|-
CASSLQGKGSRGYTF
TGTGCCAGCAGTCTGCAGGGGAAGGGATCGAGGGGCTACACCTTC
>TRBV7-2|TRBJ1-5|-|-
CASSPALGMANQPQHF
TGTGCCAGCAGCCCGGCCTTGGGCATGGCGAATCAGCCCCAGCATTTT
>TRBV24-1|TRBJ2-2|-|-
CATKQPLTGELFF
TGTGCCACCAAACAGCCTCTCACCGGGGAGCTGTTTTTT
>TRBV21-1|TRBJ2-5|-|-
CASSKCTGIYAETQYF
TGTGCCAGCAGCAAATGCACAGGGATCTATGCGGAGACCCAGTACTTC
>TRBV15|TRBJ2-7|TRBD1|-
CATSRRSTGGLSYEQYF
TGTGCCACCAGCAGGAGATCGACAGGGGGGCTTTCCTACGAGCAGTACTTC
>TRBV24-1|TRBJ1-5|TRBD1|once
CATSETDRGDNQPQHF
TGTGCCACCAGTGAGACGGACAGGGGCGATAATCAGCCCCAGCATTTT
>TRBV10-3|TRBJ2-7|TRBD2|once
CATGGTLSSYEQYF
TGTGCCACCGGGGGGACCCTCTCCTCCTACGAGCAGTACTTC
>TRBV14|TRBJ2-2|-|-
CASSQELDTGELFF
TGTGCCAGCAGCCAAGAGCTAGACACCGGGGAGCTGTTTTTT
>TRBV19|TRBJ1-5|TRBD1|-
CASSTGQGRSNQPQHF
TGTGCCAGTAGTACAGGACAGGGTCGGAGCAATCAGCCCCAGCATTTT
>TRBV19|TRBJ2-5|TRBD2|few
CASSPGTSGRAIWETQYF
TGTGCCAGTAGTCCCGGGACTAGCGGGAGGGCGATTTGGGAGACCCAGTACTTC